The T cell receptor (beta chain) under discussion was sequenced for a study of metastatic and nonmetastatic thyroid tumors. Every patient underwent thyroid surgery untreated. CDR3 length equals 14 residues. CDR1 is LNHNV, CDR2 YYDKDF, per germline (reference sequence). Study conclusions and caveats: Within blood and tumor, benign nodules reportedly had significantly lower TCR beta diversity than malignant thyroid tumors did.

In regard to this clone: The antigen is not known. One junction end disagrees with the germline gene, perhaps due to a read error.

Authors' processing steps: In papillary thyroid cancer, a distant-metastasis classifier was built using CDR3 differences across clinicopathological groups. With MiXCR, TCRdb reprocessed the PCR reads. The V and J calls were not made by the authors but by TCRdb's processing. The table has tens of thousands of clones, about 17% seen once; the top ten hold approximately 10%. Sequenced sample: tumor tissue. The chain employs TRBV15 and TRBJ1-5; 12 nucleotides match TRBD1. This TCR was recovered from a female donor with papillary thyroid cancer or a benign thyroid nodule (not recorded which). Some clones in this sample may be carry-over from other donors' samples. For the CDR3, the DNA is TGTGCCACGGGACAGGGGGCGCAGGCTCAGCCCCAACATTTT. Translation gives CATGQGAQAQPQHF.